This T cell receptor (beta chain) was sequenced for a study of human T cells and chemical hapten exposure (dated by TCRdb to 2020 to 2023). Looking at the study overall: For sensitization, 2% DPC in acetone was applied to an approximately 2 cm by approximately 2 cm area of upper inner arm skin. For TCR sequencing, blood came from 25 to 35 alopecia patients at anywhere from one to four time points (pre-sensitization, 2, 6 and 24 weeks). The libraries were sequenced as a pool, and the TCR yield per sample differed mostly because of small variations in library volumes within the pool. The mostly female patient cohort included alopecia areata with under or over 50% scalp involvement, alopecia totalis and alopecia universalis. The study tracked peripheral blood TCR repertoire changes in vivo during primary and secondary sensitization to the hapten diphenylcyclopropenone (DPC) in alopecia patients. Patients additionally received weekly therapeutic DPC doses to the scalp throughout the approximately 25-week study period. Blood samples were taken from patients before sensitization (week 0) and then at 2, 6 and about 24 weeks after DPC sensitization. Patch testing was done on the upper back using Finn chambers containing 0.01% DPC, and results were scored after 6 days according to International Contact Dermatitis Research Group standards.

What the work shows at the level of the full study, not this receptor alone: A positive correlation was found between the number of PT1 expanded TCRs and patch test score, with significance reached at thresholds 8, 16 and 32 but not 4. After repeated subsampling, changes were observed in the strength of the expansion versus patch-test correlation and in the threshold at which the correlation became significant. Expanded TCRs formed significantly more large CDR3 similarity clusters than pre-sensitization or healthy control sets, consistent with antigen-driven responses. DPC sensitization did not change how many TCRs were above 1 in 1000 frequency, and no evidence was found of alterations in global repertoire structure. All patients had alopecia, a presumed autoimmune disease, so their immune response might differ from that of healthy individuals.

The germline V gene encodes CDR1 ENHRY and CDR2 SYGVKD. The junction shows trimming of 2 bases on V and 6 bases on J, and the gene matches do not reach 4 bases of it. The CDR3 runs 14 amino acids, cysteine and phenylalanine included. The read is trimmed to its CDR3 DNA, 42 bases read in frame from base 1. Preparation of the library involved RACE. Instrument on record: NextSeq 500. Library preparation attached unique molecular identifiers to individual cDNA molecules for quantitative, reproducible TCR counting. Each blood RNA sample was used to sequence both TCR alpha and TCR beta chains. The source study handled its data this way. Samples had a median of around 92,000 TCRs, with a range from roughly 23,224 to 750,000. The Decombinator software suite was used to annotate the V, J and CDR3 of the TCR reads. Every sample was subsampled to the same number of TCRs (28,000) for the PS versus PT1 abundance plots. TCRs were defined as expanded if absent before sensitization and observed at least eight times at the 2-week time point. The public sequencing data were trimmed at Q25 with fastp and processed into clonotypes with MiXCR by TCRdb, which kept only in-frame beta chains. Every distinct CDR3 protein forms one entry, paired with its most common genes and DNA. The V and J calls come from TCRdb's annotation, not from the publication. The sample includes 180,000 or so distinct CDR3 sequences, with around 24% observed a single time. The ten largest account for over 6.5% of the sample.

This clonotype was counted a few times. Its antigen is still unknown. The record has no base qualities; no much larger clone is one base away. The time point label of this sample denotes: patch test 1, 2 weeks after DPC sensitization. According to the study, the label for this sample's treatment or condition signals: therapeutic diphenylcyclopropenone sensitization with weekly scalp DPC. At every patch-test visit, the blood draw took place before the patch test was put on. Eligible patients were aged 18 to 70, diagnosed with alopecia, deemed suitable for DPC therapy, and excluded if pregnant. Total RNA was extracted from unfractionated whole blood collected in Tempus Blood RNA tubes.

The clonotype was recovered from a woman aged 45-60 years with alopecia areata. Some clones in this sample may be carry-over from other donors' samples. This sequence uses TRBV10-3 and TRBJ2-1; 7 central bases correspond to TRBD1. This material consisted of whole blood, taken in connection with sensitization to the hapten diphenylcyclopropenone (DPC). The bases read TGTGCCATCAGTGAGCTTACAGGGGTCAATGAGCAGTTCTTC. It codes for CAISELTGVNEQFF.